This T cell receptor beta chain was sequenced in a study of technical replicates of blood from a handful of donors (dated by TCRdb to 2015 to 2018). Receptors were amplified or captured by the immunoSEQ multiplex PCR assay. TCRdb took this table from immuneACCESS and kept in-frame rearrangements with V and J called. Such tables lack part of the clones; where checked against another copy, unresolved V genes explain under half of the gap, and the rest is unexplained. Here the sample has tens of thousands of clones; roughly 93% occur a single time. Clones ranked in the top ten supply 0.25% to 0.3% of the sample. Comment on this clone: The target of this receptor is not known. One base away there is no much larger clone; base qualities are not given.

The sequence came from a human donor in good health. The source material was T cells isolated from PBMCs.

CDR3 reads: CASSLDPPATTNTGELFF. The DNA sequence follows: TGTGCCAGCAGCTTAGATCCCCCAGCCACTACGAACACCGGGGAGCTGTTTTTT. Rearrangement joined TRBV11-2 to TRBJ2-2; too little of a D gene remains to name it. V is shortened by 0 bases, J by 0 bases, and the region joining them spans 14 bases. The germline V gene encodes CDR1 SGHAT and CDR2 FQNNGV. CDR3 length: 18 amino acids, cysteine to phenylalanine. Just CDR3 DNA is preserved here, 54 bases in frame from base 1.